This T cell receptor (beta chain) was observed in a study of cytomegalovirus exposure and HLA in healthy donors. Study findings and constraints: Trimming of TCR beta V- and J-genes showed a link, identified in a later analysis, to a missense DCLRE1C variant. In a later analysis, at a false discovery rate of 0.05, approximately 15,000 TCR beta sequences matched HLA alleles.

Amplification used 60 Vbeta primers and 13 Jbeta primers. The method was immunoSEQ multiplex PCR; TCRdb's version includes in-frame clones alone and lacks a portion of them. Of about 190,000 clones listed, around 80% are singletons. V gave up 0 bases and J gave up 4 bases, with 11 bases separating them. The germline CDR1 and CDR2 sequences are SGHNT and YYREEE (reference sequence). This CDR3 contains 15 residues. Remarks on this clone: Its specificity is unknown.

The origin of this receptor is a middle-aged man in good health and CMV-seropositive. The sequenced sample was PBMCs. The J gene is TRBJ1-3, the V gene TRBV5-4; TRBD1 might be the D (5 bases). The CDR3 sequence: CASSLVPGLGNTIYF. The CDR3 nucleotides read TGTGCCAGCAGCTTGGTCCCAGGGCTCGGAAACACCATATATTTT.